The next 30 T cell receptor beta chains were all read from a single sample in a study of blood T cell repertoires in COVID-19. Clones were sequenced by immunoSEQ multiplex PCR, and TCRdb holds only the in-frame ones, with some missing. The sample records over 100,000 clones, roughly four fifths being singletons. Source material: peripheral blood. The origin of the receptors is a man in his 70s with acute or convalescent COVID-19.

This rearrangement joins TRBV12-3 or TRBV12-4 to TRBJ2-1; maybe TRBD2 (5 bases). The length of the CDR3 is 11 residues. The V end lost 6 bases, the J end lost 7 bases, and 7 bases lay between the germline ends. The CDR3 protein is CASSWRNEQFF. Here the CDR3 DNA reads TGTGCCAGCAGCTGGAGGAATGAGCAGTTCTTC.

The V and J genes are TRBV9 and TRBJ2-2; tentative D call: TRBD1 (6 bases). CDR3 length equals 16 residues. The V gene lost 3 bases and the J gene lost 0 bases, with 12 bases spanning the gap. Germline CDR1 reads SGDLS; CDR2 reads YYNGEE. The CDR3 DNA follows: TGTGCCAGCAGCGCTAGGGGGAATCCGAACACCGGGGAGCTGTTTTTT. Translated, it gives CASSARGNPNTGELFF.

The V gene is TRBV24-1, the J gene TRBJ2-7; 10 bases line up with TRBD1. CDR1 and CDR2 from the germline V gene are KGHDR and SFDVKD. The CDR3 has 14 amino acids. J was trimmed by 2 bases and V by 7 bases; bases with no gene match: 4. The CDR3 DNA follows: TGTGCCACCAGCCGGACAGGGGGACCCTACGAGCAGTACTTC. It translates to CATSRTGGPYEQYF.

The V and J genes are TRBV11-3 and TRBJ2-3; D perhaps matches TRBD1 (7 bases). The length of the CDR3 is 15 residues. Trimming shortened V by 5 bases and J by 0 bases, and 12 bases separated the two germline ends. Germline V gives CDR1 SGHNT, CDR2 YENEEA. As DNA, the CDR3 is TGTGCCAGCAGCCGGGGGACAGCAAGCACAGATACGCAGTATTTT. It yields the protein CASSRGTASTDTQYF.

The chain carries TRBV5-1 and TRBJ2-2; 8 bases fit TRBD1. The CDR3 loop spans 17 amino acids. Germline lookup yields CDR1 SGHRS and CDR2 YFSETQ. Trimming took 2 bases from V and 8 from J; bases not matched to a gene: 14. In nucleotides, the CDR3 is TGCGCCAGCAGCTTTAGTCCGGACAGGGCTCTCGCGGGGGAGCTGTTTTTT. As protein: CASSFSPDRALAGELFF.

The sample holds a few counts of this clone. This sequence joins TRBV30 and TRBJ1-1, with D possibly being TRBD1 (5 bases). V lost 4 bases and J 1 base, leaving 13 bases between the germline ends. The CDR3 spans 14 residues. Germline V lookup: CDR1 GTSNPN, CDR2 SVGIG (reference sequence). The CDR3 region is CAWTRGRANTEAFF. The CDR3 DNA is TGTGCCTGGACACGAGGCAGGGCGAACACTGAAGCTTTCTTT.

This rearrangement joins TRBV21-1 to TRBJ2-7; TRBD1, the table's D call, lacks a check against the DNA. TRBV21-1 is deemed a pseudogene. The CDR3 consists of 14 residues. The CDR3 DNA reads as TGTGCCAGCAACAAGACAGGGGGCGCTTACGAGCAGTACTTC. Translation gives CASNKTGGAYEQYF.

The chain carries TRBV28 and TRBJ1-1; D unresolved. This CDR3 has 13 amino acids. CDR1 is MDHEN, CDR2 SYDVKM, per germline. Trimming pared 4 bases from V and 5 bases from J, leaving 11 bases between. The DNA for the CDR3 is TGTGCCAGCAGTTCCTCCGGGGTAACTGAAGCTTTCTTT. It codes for CASSSSGVTEAFF.

The V call is TRBV15, the J call TRBJ2-7; D might be TRBD1 (5 bases). CDR1 LNHNV and CDR2 YYDKDF come from the germline V gene (reference sequence). The CDR3 has 14 residues. The V and J ends lost 0 bases and 6 bases respectively, with 12 bases between them. The CDR3 loop reads CATSREFQGSEQYF. The CDR3 DNA reads TGTGCCACCAGCAGAGAGTTTCAGGGTTCCGAGCAGTACTTC.

CDR3 coding DNA: TGTGCCAGCAGCGTCGTAGGGACAGACAACACTGAAGCTTTCTTT. Protein product: CASSVVGTDNTEAFF. V and J are TRBV9 and TRBJ1-1; TRBD1 aligns across 7 bases. V was pared by 2 bases and J by 2 bases, with 6 bases of the junction left unmatched. Germline loops: CDR1 SGDLS, CDR2 YYNGEE. The length of the CDR3 is 15 residues.

The rearrangement uses TRBV10-3 and TRBJ2-3; 13 positions match TRBD2. CDR1 and CDR2 from the germline V gene are ENHRY and SYGVKD. The CDR3 is 17 amino acids. Germline trimming cut 3 bases from V and 2 bases from J; bases unmatched to any gene: 5. CDR3 sequence reads: CAISDRTSGSNTDTQYF. The DNA for the CDR3 is TGTGCCATCAGTGACAGGACTAGCGGGAGTAACACAGATACGCAGTATTTT.

Here the CDR3 DNA reads TGCGCCAGCAGCTCGGGACAGCTATATAATTCACCCCTCCACTTT. Encoded protein: CASSSGQLYNSPLHF. The chain recombines TRBV5-1 with TRBJ1-6; TRBD1 matches 7 bases. Germline CDR1 SGHRS, CDR2 YFSETQ. The CDR3 sequence is 15 residues long. Germline trimming cut 3 bases from V and 4 bases from J; bases unmatched to any gene: 4.

This chain joins TRBV19 and TRBJ1-1; maybe TRBD1 (5 bases). The CDR3 extends over 11 amino acids. The V gene's germline CDR1 is LNHDA and CDR2 SQIVND (reference sequence). The germline V and J ends were trimmed by 7 bases and 7 bases, with 10 bases remaining between them. The CDR3 here is CASIQDSEAFF. For the CDR3, the DNA is TGTGCCAGTATACAAGACAGTGAAGCTTTCTTT.

The V gene is TRBV6-5, the J gene TRBJ2-7, with 7 positions matching TRBD1. The CDR3 covers 15 residues. The germline gives CDR1 MNHEY, CDR2 SVGAGI. The ends lost 7 bases at V and 3 bases at J; junction bases unmatched: 12. CDR3 DNA sequence: TGTGCCAGCAAGGGGGCCAGGGCCGGGGACTACGAGCAGTACTTC. It encodes CASKGARAGDYEQYF.

This clone showed up just once. The chain employs TRBV5-8 and TRBJ1-6; D is unresolved. The CDR3 length is 13 residues. Germline CDR1 reads SGHTS; CDR2 reads YDEGEE. V was clipped by 1 base and J by 4 bases, with 3 bases between them. DNA for the CDR3: TGTGCCAGCAGCTTGATATATAATTCACCCCTCCACTTT. Protein product: CASSLIYNSPLHF.

The chain couples TRBV5-1 to TRBJ2-1, with TRBD2 as a possible D gene (6 bases). The length of the CDR3 is 17 residues. V was shortened by 0 bases and J by 5 bases, with 18 bases between the two germline ends. Germline V gene lookup returns CDR1 SGHRS and CDR2 YFSETQ. CDR3 coding DNA: TGCGCCAGCAGCTTGGAACCCCCGGGAGCGGCCCACAATGAGCAGTTCTTC. It specifies CASSLEPPGAAHNEQFF.

The chain carries TRBV2 and TRBJ1-4; tentatively, D is TRBD1 (5 bases). V lost 2 bases, J lost 8 bases, and 21 bases lay in between. The germline gives CDR1 SNHLY, CDR2 FYNNEI. CDR3 size: 17 residues. As DNA, the CDR3 is TGTGCCAGCAGTGAAACCCTGGCCGGCAGGGTGAGGGAAAAACTGTTTTTT. Translation gives CASSETLAGRVREKLFF.

The CDR3 DNA sequence: TGCGCCAGCAGCGAATCAACAGGGGGGGCAGAGACCCAGTACTTC. Residues: CASSESTGGAETQYF. The chain employs TRBV5-1 and TRBJ2-5; tentatively, D is TRBD1 (8 bases). CDR1 is SGHRS, CDR2 YFSETQ, per germline. V shed 4 bases and J shed 4 bases, with 17 bases lying between them. The CDR3 runs to 15 residues.

V gene TRBV25-1 combines with J gene TRBJ2-6; maybe TRBD2 (5 bases). The CDR3 extends over 15 amino acids. CDR1 is MGHDK and CDR2 is SYGVNS in the germline V gene. Trimming removed 3 bases at V and 2 bases at J, with 8 bases between. CDR3 residues: CASSDPGAGANVLTF. For the CDR3, the DNA is TGTGCCAGCAGTGACCCCGGGGCTGGGGCCAACGTCCTGACTTTC.

The chain links TRBV5-6 to TRBJ2-2; no reliable D call. The V gene's germline CDR1 is SGHDT and CDR2 YYEEEE. This CDR3 contains 13 residues. V was cut by 0 bases and J by 4 bases, with 4 bases left in between. Here the CDR3 reads CASSLALTGELFF. The CDR3 DNA sequence: TGTGCCAGCAGCTTGGCTCTCACCGGGGAGCTGTTTTTT.

V is TRBV28 and J is TRBJ2-7; D is unclear. Deletions cut 6 bases from V and 6 bases from J, with 12 bases between. The CDR3 contains 12 residues. Germline values: CDR1 MDHEN, CDR2 SYDVKM. CDR3 loop: CASRPQFREQYF. Written as DNA, the CDR3 is TGTGCCAGCAGGCCGCAGTTTCGCGAGCAGTACTTC.

This chain connects TRBV7-9 to TRBJ1-3, with D perhaps matching TRBD1 (6 bases). The length of the CDR3 is 16 residues. Germline V lookup: CDR1 SEHNR, CDR2 FQNEAQ (reference sequence). V lost 4 bases and J 0 bases, leaving 13 bases between the germline ends. The DNA of the CDR3 is TGTGCCAGCAGCTACGGACAGCTCCCCTCTGGAAACACCATATATTTT. Its translation is CASSYGQLPSGNTIYF.

The gene calls are TRBV27 and TRBJ2-1; 8 nucleotides align to TRBD2. The length of the CDR3 is 16 residues. CDR1 is MNHEY, CDR2 SMNVEV, per germline (reference sequence). V lost 6 bases and J lost 2; bases outside the gene matches: 9. The CDR3 bases are TGTGCCAGCAGCAGTTTGCCGGGGGGGCCCTACAATGAGCAGTTCTTC. Translated: CASSSLPGGPYNEQFF.

The gene calls are TRBV3-1 (or the pseudogene TRBV3-2) and TRBJ2-2; TRBD1 might be the D (5 bases). Germline assignment: CDR1 LGHDT and CDR2 YNNKEL (reference sequence). The CDR3 spans 15 residues. V lost 0 bases to trimming and J lost 4 bases, with 9 bases between them. The CDR3 here is CASSQDVRGTGELFF. The CDR3 nucleotides are TGTGCCAGCAGCCAAGATGTAAGGGGCACCGGGGAGCTGTTTTTT.

The rearrangement links TRBV30 to TRBJ2-7; TRBD2 is a possible D gene (6 bases). CDR3 length equals 13 residues. From germline, CDR1 is GTSNPN and CDR2 SVGIG (reference sequence). The CDR3 sequence: CAGGGGAHYEQYF. For the CDR3, the DNA is TGTGCGGGGGGAGGCGGGGCCCACTACGAGCAGTACTTC.

The chain links TRBV2 to TRBJ1-6; no clear D gene. This CDR3 region has 15 residues. CDR1 is SNHLY, CDR2 FYNNEI, per germline. Trimming removed 7 bases from V and 7 bases from J, with 17 bases in between. CDR3 nucleotides: TGTGCCAGCATTAGAGACTCCCGAGGGAATTCACCCCTCCACTTT. Encoded protein: CASIRDSRGNSPLHF.

This chain links TRBV6-2 or TRBV6-3 with TRBJ2-3; 8 bases line up with TRBD2. Germline V lookup: CDR1 MNHEY, CDR2 SVGEGT. The CDR3 consists of 16 residues. V trimming: 4 bases; J trimming: 2 bases; junction bases outside the gene matches: 8. CDR3 sequence (DNA): TGTGCCAGCAGTTCGAGAGGACTAGCCTCCACAGATACGCAGTATTTT. This sequence encodes CASSSRGLASTDTQYF.

This chain connects TRBV7-9 to TRBJ2-7, with a tentative D call TRBD1 (6 bases). Germline values: CDR1 SEHNR, CDR2 FQNEAQ (reference sequence). This CDR3 contains 14 residues. Trimming cost V 5 bases and J 5 bases, with 16 bases left between them. This CDR3 reads CASSRVGRGDEQYF. The CDR3 nucleotides are TGTGCCAGCAGCCGAGTTGGCAGGGGCGACGAGCAGTACTTC.

The J gene is TRBJ1-2, the V gene TRBV5-4; D may be TRBD1 (6 bases). V was trimmed by 4 bases and J by 4 bases, leaving 14 bases between them. The CDR3 extends over 14 amino acids. Germline V lookup: CDR1 SGHNT, CDR2 YYREEE (reference sequence). The CDR3 sequence: CASSPPGEGYGYTF. The CDR3 coding sequence is TGTGCCAGCAGCCCGCCAGGGGAGGGCTATGGCTACACCTTC.

The chain has TRBV20-1 and TRBJ1-2; TRBD1 is a possible D gene (5 bases). The CDR3 has 11 residues. V lost 6 bases, J lost 4 bases, and 9 bases lay in between. CDR1 is DFQATT and CDR2 is SNEGSKA in the germline V gene (reference sequence). CDR3 sequence: CSAGHFYGYTF. The CDR3, as DNA: TGCAGTGCCGGACATTTCTATGGCTACACCTTC.